This TCR beta chain was documented in a study of shared clonotypes between healthy human individuals. About the research overall: Contributing individuals were a couple of females and a few males aged 18 to 49. Each donor had three CD4 naive, three CD4 memory, two CD8 naive and one CD8 memory plate.

CD45RA-negative memory and CD45RA+ naive subsets were split from the CD4+ cells. The table came from immunoSEQ multiplex PCR; TCRdb's copy has only in-frame clones and leaves some out. Of about 2.5 million clones listed, approximately 90% are singletons. The sequence was obtained from a man younger than 30 in good health. Some clones in this sample may be carry-over from other donors' samples. The sample taken for sequencing was naive CD4+ T cells from PBMCs. Noted subset: CD45RA+ positively selected.

CDR3 sequence reads: CAISRDSLRTYF. The CDR3 region has the DNA TGTGCCATCAGCAGGGACAGCCTGCGGACGTACTTC. This sequence joins TRBV10-3 and TRBJ2-7; the match to TRBD1 covers 7 bases. CDR3 length: 12 residues. Trimming took 6 bases from V and 12 from J; bases not matched to a gene: 11. CDR1 and CDR2 (germline): ENHRY, SYGVKD.